This paragraph covers one T cell receptor (beta chain) sequence. As yet, its antigen is unknown. This sample is drawn from a study of CD4 T cells in relation to SARS-CoV-2 and coronaviruses. Study-level background: PBMCs were cultured with antigen for over 8 days before TCR beta sequencing.

Sequenced by immunoSEQ multiplex PCR; TCRdb stores in-frame clones only, minus some. The sample includes around 16,000 clones, over 75% of them seen just once. Germline CDR1 and CDR2: MNHEY and SMNVEV (reference sequence). The CDR3 totals 15 residues. The germline V and J ends were trimmed by 2 bases and 5 bases, with 12 bases remaining between them. Unexposed donor CD4+ T cells date from about 2011-2018, before the COVID-19 pandemic. CD4+ T cells were isolated from the cells after around 11 days of culture. As cell numbers allowed, unexposed-donor CD4+ T cells faced SARS-CoV-2 S/N and four cold-coronavirus spikes. On days 3 and 7, cultures got half fresh IL-2 medium. Whole-study findings and limits: Compared with monoreactive clones, crossreactive clones showed significantly weaker SARS-CoV-2 expansion.

The chain couples TRBV27 to TRBJ2-2, with D perhaps TRBD1 or TRBD2 (6 bases each). Source material: CD4+ T cells from PBMCs, cultured in vitro. This TCR derives from a human donor in good health. CDR3 bases: TGTGCCAGCAGTTTAGGCCAGGGGAGGACCGGGGAGCTGTTTTTT. Its protein is CASSLGQGRTGELFF.